Presented here are 17 T cell receptor beta chains from one specimen sequenced in a study of T cell responses to AZD1222 COVID-19 vaccine. The table came from immunoSEQ multiplex PCR; TCRdb's copy has only in-frame clones and leaves some out. Of 45,000 to 50,000 clones listed, 75% to 90% are singletons. This specimen consisted of peripheral blood, obtained 28 days after the second AZD1222 dose. The receptor source for this set is an adult who received the AZD1222 COVID-19 vaccine.

This chain connects TRBV12-3 or TRBV12-4 to TRBJ1-6, with D unresolved. The CDR3 consists of 13 residues. Between the trimmed V and J ends, which lost 8 bases and 9 bases, there was a span of 14 bases. CDR3 sequence reads: CASGLNWGSPLHF. The CDR3 bases are TGTGCCAGCGGATTAAACTGGGGTTCACCCCTCCACTTT.

The chain recombines TRBV2 with TRBJ1-3; 10 nucleotides align to TRBD1. Germline-derived CDR1 and CDR2 are SNHLY and FYNNEI. V gave up 6 bases and J gave up 9 bases; unmatched junction bases: 2. There are 12 residues in the CDR3. In nucleotides, the CDR3 is TGTGCCAGCAGGGACAGGGGGTTCACCATATATTTT. Encoded protein: CASRDRGFTIYF.

The J gene is TRBJ1-6, the V gene TRBV27; D remains ambiguous. CDR3 length: 15 residues. Deletions cut 2 bases from V and 3 bases from J, with 8 bases between. Looked up from germline, CDR1 is MNHEY and CDR2 is SMNVEV (reference sequence). The CDR3 DNA follows: TGTGCCAGCAGTTTAGCGGGGTTCTATAATTCACCCCTCCACTTT. Translation: CASSLAGFYNSPLHF.

V is TRBV6-5 and J is TRBJ2-4, with a possible D match to TRBD1 (6 bases). This CDR3 contains 15 residues. Germline lookup yields CDR1 MNHEY and CDR2 SVGAGI. Between the trimmed V and J ends, which lost 6 bases and 1 base, there was a span of 13 bases. The CDR3 loop is CASSQTGLAKNIQYF. In DNA, the CDR3 is TGTGCCAGCAGCCAAACAGGGCTCGCCAAAAACATTCAGTACTTC.

The rearrangement joins TRBV3-1 (or the pseudogene TRBV3-2) to TRBJ2-3; perhaps TRBD1 as D (6 bases). The CDR3 spans 15 residues. Trimming took off 5 bases at V and 0 bases at J, with 12 bases between the two ends. Germline CDR1 reads LGHDT; CDR2 reads YNNKEL (reference sequence). The CDR3 DNA is TGTGCCAGCAGCTCCAGGGGATCTAGCACAGATACGCAGTATTTT. It codes for CASSSRGSSTDTQYF.

The chain uses TRBV6-2 or TRBV6-3 and TRBJ2-7; D is perhaps TRBD2 (5 bases). From germline, CDR1 is MNHEY and CDR2 SVGEGT. V shed 2 bases and J shed 0 bases, with 20 bases lying between them. There are 18 residues in the CDR3. The CDR3 sequence: CASSYPLVSGLDSYEQYF. The CDR3 DNA reads TGTGCCAGCAGTTACCCCCTCGTCTCCGGACTGGACTCCTACGAGCAGTACTTC.

This clone has only one observation. The rearrangement joins TRBV7-8 to TRBJ1-4; the D is unclear. There are 14 residues in the CDR3. In germline, CDR1 is SGHVS, CDR2 FQNEAQ. V gave up 5 bases and J gave up 4 bases, with 11 bases separating them. The CDR3 DNA sequence: TGTGCCAGCAGCCGCCCGGGCGGTAATGAAAAACTGTTTTTT. Translating it yields CASSRPGGNEKLFF.

The CDR3 here is CASSEAAGGAPNEQYF. The CDR3 DNA follows: TGTGCCAGCAGTGAAGCAGCCGGGGGGGCCCCTAACGAGCAGTACTTC. The chain couples TRBV2 to TRBJ2-7, with 8 nucleotides matching TRBD2. CDR1 is SNHLY and CDR2 is FYNNEI in the germline V gene. With 0 bases clipped from V and 5 bases from J, the junction kept 9 bases outside the gene matches. This CDR3 region has 16 residues.

The chain has TRBV18 and TRBJ1-4; D might be TRBD1 (6 bases). This CDR3 is 14 amino acids long. The V gene lost 4 bases and the J gene lost 1 base, with 7 bases spanning the gap. The germline V gene has CDR1 KGHSH and CDR2 LQKENI. The CDR3 nucleotides are TGTGCCAGCTCACGGACAGTAACTAATGAAAAACTGTTTTTT. The encoded protein is CASSRTVTNEKLFF. The complete variable domain, with remaining parts taken from reference TRBV18 and TRBJ1-4, reads NAGVMQNPRHLVRRRGQEARLRCSPMKGHSHVYWYRQLPEEGLKFMVYLQKENIIDESGMPKERFSAEFPKEGPSILRIQQVVRGDSAAYFCASSRTVTNEKLFFGSGTQLSVL.

In its sample, this clone was seen once. The chain couples TRBV6-5 to TRBJ1-2, with 7 bases identical to TRBD1. The CDR3 has 15 residues. Trimming at V came to 1 base and at J to 5 bases, leaving 7 bases not matched to a gene. Looked up from germline, CDR1 is MNHEY and CDR2 is SVGAGI. CDR3 bases: TGTGCCAGCAGTTACTACAGGGGCCCAGGGTATGGCTACACCTTC. Translated, it gives CASSYYRGPGYGYTF.

The chain joins TRBV5-5 to TRBJ1-4; unclear D gene. The CDR3 runs 14 residues. Trimming removed 2 bases at V and 0 bases at J, with 5 bases between. CDR1 is SGHKS and CDR2 is YYEKEE in the germline V gene (reference sequence). The CDR3 DNA reads TGTGCCAGCAGCTTTACCGCAACTAATGAAAAACTGTTTTTT. This encodes CASSFTATNEKLFF.

This chain uses TRBV3-1 (or the pseudogene TRBV3-2) with TRBJ1-5, with D perhaps TRBD1 (6 bases). The CDR3 length is 13 residues. Germline CDR1 and CDR2: LGHDT and YNNKEL (reference sequence). Trimming cost V 4 bases and J 9 bases, with 13 bases left between them. CDR3 sequence: CASSPDSARPQHF. CDR3 coding DNA: TGTGCCAGCAGCCCGGACAGTGCCCGGCCCCAGCATTTT.

J is TRBJ2-1 and V is TRBV11-2; the D gene is possibly TRBD2 (5 bases). This CDR3 spans 11 amino acids. V lost 2 bases and J 10 bases, leaving 6 bases between the germline ends. Germline V gene lookup returns CDR1 SGHAT and CDR2 FQNNGV. CDR3 DNA sequence: TGTGCCAGCAGCTTAAGGGAGGAGCAGTTCTTC. This codes for CASSLREEQFF.

This clone was counted a single time. V is TRBV27 and J is TRBJ2-3, with D perhaps matching TRBD2 (6 bases). Germline CDR1 reads MNHEY; CDR2 reads SMNVEV (reference sequence). The CDR3 runs 16 residues. The ends were cut back, 8 bases at V and 0 bases at J, with 18 bases in the middle. CDR3 protein: CASLPGTLPSTDTQYF. The CDR3 coding sequence is TGTGCCAGCTTACCCGGGACTCTTCCTAGCACAGATACGCAGTATTTT.

The rearrangement links TRBV13 to TRBJ2-2; TRBD2 matches 9 bases. Germline CDR1 reads PRHDT; CDR2 reads FYEKMQ (reference sequence). This CDR3 spans 17 amino acids. The junction had 15 bases not matched to a gene; V was cut back by 8 bases and J by 5 bases. The CDR3 coding sequence is TGTGCCAGCGACAAACTTCTTAGCGGGGGAAGAACCGGGGAGCTGTTTTTT. Amino acid sequence: CASDKLLSGGRTGELFF.

Only one count was recorded for this clone. The chain employs TRBV19 and TRBJ2-7; the D is unclear. The CDR3 runs to 14 residues. The V gene's germline CDR1 is LNHDA and CDR2 SQIVND (reference sequence). V gave up 7 bases and J gave up 2 bases, with 15 bases separating them. The CDR3 bases are TGTGCCAGTACACCCACGGCGAGTCCCTACGAGCAGTACTTC. Translation: CASTPTASPYEQYF. The complete variable domain, with remaining parts taken from reference TRBV19 and TRBJ2-7, reads DGGITQSPKYLFRKEGQNVTLSCEQNLNHDAMYWYRQDPGQGLRLIYYSQIVNDFQKGDIAEGYSVSREKKESFPLTVTSAQKNPTAFYLCASTPTASPYEQYFGPGTRLTVT.

This chain joins TRBV10-2 and TRBJ2-7; D gene unclear. In germline, CDR1 is WSHSY, CDR2 SAAADI. Trimming pared 8 bases from V and 0 bases from J, leaving 8 bases between. This CDR3 region has 12 residues. The CDR3: CASVDGSYEQYF. In DNA, the CDR3 is TGCGCCAGCGTGGACGGCTCCTACGAGCAGTACTTC.